Listed below are T cell receptor beta chains from one sample, sequenced in a study of cytomegalovirus exposure and HLA in healthy donors. TCRdb's table, derived via immunoSEQ multiplex PCR, lists solely in-frame clones and lacks some. The top ten hold more than 1.3% of the sample, which has tens of thousands of clones, less than 80% seen once. Specimen: PBMCs. These receptor sequences come from a male donor in good health and CMV-seronegative. CDR3s include the opening cysteine and the closing phenylalanine or tryptophan.

V gene	J gene	CDR3 protein
TRBV10-3	TRBJ1-3	CAISESAGGWSSGNTIYF
TRBV28	TRBJ1-2	CASSLLRGTGGLGGYTF
TRBV29-1	TRBJ2-1	CSVRPGLAGGLRINEQFF
TRBV18	TRBJ1-1	CASSPDWTGVRMNTEAFF
TRBV19	TRBJ1-6	CASRAGTGISHPNSPLHF
TRBV10-2	TRBJ1-5	CASTTGAGNQPQHF
TRBV9	TRBJ1-4	CASSTTGVVGEKLFF
TRBV2	TRBJ2-2	CASALAPNTGELFF
TRBV6-6	TRBJ1-3	CASSYSLGNTIYF
TRBV5-1	TRBJ2-1	CASKQEYEQFF
TRBV12-1	TRBJ2-3	CASSLRTGRTDTQYF
TRBV2	TRBJ1-4	CASHRGGNEKLFF
TRBV7-2	TRBJ1-5	CASSSTQGAYQPQHF
TRBV19	TRBJ1-1	CASKGQQGGLAFF
TRBV6-5	TRBJ1-1	CASPNRGTEAFF
TRBV2	TRBJ1-2	CARSVGQVYGYTF
TRBV28	TRBJ1-2	CASGETELNGYTF
TRBV10-3	TRBJ1-3	CAISGQTGPRSGNTIYF
TRBV7-2	TRBJ1-1	CASSLGRTANTEAFF
TRBV20-1	TRBJ2-7	CSARRGGEQYF
TRBV28	NA	CASSLRGGYEQYF
TRBV6-4	TRBJ2-1	CASSEAGEGYNEQFF
TRBV7-3	TRBJ2-5	CASSPIAGGPWETQYF
TRBV4-2	TRBJ2-7	CASSQELTSGFYEQYF
TRBV4-3	TRBJ1-5	CASSKQDRGQPQHF
TRBV7-6	TRBJ1-2	CASSQTTGGDGYTF
TRBV7-2	TRBJ2-7	CASSQGQEPYEQYF
TRBV7-6	TRBJ2-7	CASSRTGQGIYEQYF
TRBV12-1	TRBJ1-5	CASSFRDSNQPQHF
TRBV5-1	TRBJ1-2	CASSLGDSGKGYTF
TRBV6-5	TRBJ1-2	CASRRDDGYTF
TRBV30	TRBJ2-1	CAWDPGANYNEQFF
TRBV27	TRBJ2-1	CASSRGAGGYNEQFF
TRBV6-1	TRBJ1-4	CASQGDEKLFF
TRBV2	TRBJ2-4	CASSEPTGGAAKNIQYF
TRBV5-1	TRBJ1-1	CASSPRYPEAFF
TRBV9	TRBJ1-4	CASSVGSNRGRTRTGEKLFF
TRBV2	TRBJ1-5	CASARDRNNQPQHF
TRBV19	TRBJ1-2	CASGPGIYGYTF
TRBV28	TRBJ2-7	CACAGTGYSYEQYF
TRBV6-5	TRBJ2-7	CASRTGTGTYEQYF
TRBV19	TRBJ1-2	CASSMDQGMSYTF
TRBV9	TRBJ1-5	CASSGTDRGLGPQHF
TRBV6-5	TRBJ1-2	CASSYGAGGGGYTF
TRBV28	TRBJ1-1	CASSWTVGNTEAFF
TRBV9	TRBJ1-4	CASSQGGNEKLFF
TRBV29-1	TRBJ1-2	CSVYTGRGNYGYTF
TRBV2	TRBJ2-4	CASSDQGGGDSGYF
TRBV9	TRBJ2-3	CASSVVSGGADTQYF
TRBV4-3	TRBJ1-1	CASSPSTGANTEAFF
TRBV14	TRBJ2-3	CASSQDVAGGLTQYF
TRBV29-1	TRBJ1-2	CSVEARAGYGYTF
TRBV7-8	TRBJ1-5	CASSPMTGDQPQHF
TRBV10-3	TRBJ2-1	CAISESSGGTYNEQFF
TRBV28	TRBJ1-1	CASSSRQPVGTEAFF